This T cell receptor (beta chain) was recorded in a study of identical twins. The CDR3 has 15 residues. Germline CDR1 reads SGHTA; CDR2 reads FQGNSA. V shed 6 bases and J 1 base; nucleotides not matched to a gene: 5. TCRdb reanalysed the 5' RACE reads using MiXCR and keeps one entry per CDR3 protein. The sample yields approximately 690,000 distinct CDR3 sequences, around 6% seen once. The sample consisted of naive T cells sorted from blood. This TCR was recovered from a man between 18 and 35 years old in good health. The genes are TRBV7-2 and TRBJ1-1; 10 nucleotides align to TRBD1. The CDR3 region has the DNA TGTGCCAGCAGGAGGGACAGGGGAACGAACACTGAAGCTTTCTTT. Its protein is CASRRDRGTNTEAFF.